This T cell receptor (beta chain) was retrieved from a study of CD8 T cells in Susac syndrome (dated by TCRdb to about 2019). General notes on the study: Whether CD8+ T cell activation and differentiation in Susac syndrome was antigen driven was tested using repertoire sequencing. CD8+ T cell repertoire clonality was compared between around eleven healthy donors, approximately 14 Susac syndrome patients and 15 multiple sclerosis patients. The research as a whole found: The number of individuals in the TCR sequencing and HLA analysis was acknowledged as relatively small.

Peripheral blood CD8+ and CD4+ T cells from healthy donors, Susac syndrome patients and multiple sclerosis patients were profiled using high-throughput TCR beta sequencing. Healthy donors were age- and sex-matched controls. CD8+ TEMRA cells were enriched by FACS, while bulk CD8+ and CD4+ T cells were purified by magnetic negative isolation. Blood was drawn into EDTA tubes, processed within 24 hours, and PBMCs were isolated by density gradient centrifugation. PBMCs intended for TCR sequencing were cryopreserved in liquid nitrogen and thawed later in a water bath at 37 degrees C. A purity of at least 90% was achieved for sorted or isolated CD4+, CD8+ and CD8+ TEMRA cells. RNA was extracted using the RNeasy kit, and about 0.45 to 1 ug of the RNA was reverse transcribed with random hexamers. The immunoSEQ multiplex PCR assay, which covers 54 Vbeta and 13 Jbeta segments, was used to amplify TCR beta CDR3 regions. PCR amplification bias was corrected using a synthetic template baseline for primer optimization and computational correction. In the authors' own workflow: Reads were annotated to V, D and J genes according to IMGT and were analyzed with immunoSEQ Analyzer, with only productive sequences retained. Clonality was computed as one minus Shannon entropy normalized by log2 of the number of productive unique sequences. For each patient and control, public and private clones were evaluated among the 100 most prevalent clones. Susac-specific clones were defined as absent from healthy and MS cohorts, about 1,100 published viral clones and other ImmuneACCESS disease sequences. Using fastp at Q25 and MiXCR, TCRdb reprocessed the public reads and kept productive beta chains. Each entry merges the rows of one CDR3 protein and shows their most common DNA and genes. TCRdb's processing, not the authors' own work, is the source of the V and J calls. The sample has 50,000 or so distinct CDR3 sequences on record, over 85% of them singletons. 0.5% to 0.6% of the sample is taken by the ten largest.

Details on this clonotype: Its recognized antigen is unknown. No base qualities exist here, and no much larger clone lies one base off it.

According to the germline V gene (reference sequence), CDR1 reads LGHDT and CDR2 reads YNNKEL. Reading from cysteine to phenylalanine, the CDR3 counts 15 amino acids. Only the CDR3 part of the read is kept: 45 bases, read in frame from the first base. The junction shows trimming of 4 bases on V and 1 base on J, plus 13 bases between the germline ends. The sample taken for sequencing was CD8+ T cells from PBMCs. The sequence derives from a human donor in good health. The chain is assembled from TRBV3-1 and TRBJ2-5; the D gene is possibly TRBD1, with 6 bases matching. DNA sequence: TGTGCCAGCAGCCCTCAGGGGCCCATCCAAGAGACCCAGTACTTC. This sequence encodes CASSPQGPIQETQYF.